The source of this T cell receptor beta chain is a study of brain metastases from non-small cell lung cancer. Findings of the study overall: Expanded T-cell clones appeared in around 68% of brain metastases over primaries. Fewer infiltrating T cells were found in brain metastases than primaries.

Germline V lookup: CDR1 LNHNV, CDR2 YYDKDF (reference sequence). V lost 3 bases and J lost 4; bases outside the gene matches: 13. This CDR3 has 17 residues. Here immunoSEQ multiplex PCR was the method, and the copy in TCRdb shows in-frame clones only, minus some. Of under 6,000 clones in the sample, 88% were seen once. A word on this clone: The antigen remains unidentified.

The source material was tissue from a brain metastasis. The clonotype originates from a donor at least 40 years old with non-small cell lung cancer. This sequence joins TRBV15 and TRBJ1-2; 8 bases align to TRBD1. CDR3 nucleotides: TGTGCCACCAGCAGGATGGGACAGGCCGGCGCTGGCTATGGCTACACCTTC. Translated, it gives CATSRMGQAGAGYGYTF.